One sample yielded the 18 T cell receptor beta chains listed below, sequenced in a study of cytomegalovirus exposure and HLA in healthy donors. The PCR made use of 60 Vbeta and 13 Jbeta primers. Clones were read by immunoSEQ multiplex PCR, and TCRdb kept only the in-frame ones, dropping some. The table records 150,000 to 200,000 clones, about 71% of them present only once. The sequencing sample was made of PBMCs. The receptors shown here come from a man aged 45 to 65 in good health and CMV-seronegative.

This chain connects TRBV5-4 to TRBJ2-7; 13 bases map to TRBD2. Trimming at V came to 0 bases and at J to 0 bases, leaving 3 bases not matched to a gene. The CDR3 sequence is 17 residues long. In germline, CDR1 is SGHNT, CDR2 YYREEE (reference sequence). CDR3 protein: CASSLDGLAGDSYEQYF. CDR3 coding DNA: TGTGCCAGCAGCTTGGACGGACTAGCGGGGGACTCCTACGAGCAGTACTTC.

The gene calls are TRBV6-5 and TRBJ1-6, with a weak D call TRBD1 (6 bases). V was shortened by 5 bases and J by 4 bases, with 12 bases between the two germline ends. This CDR3 is 15 amino acids long. CDR1 and CDR2 from the germline V gene are MNHEY and SVGAGI. CDR3 coding DNA: TGTGCCAGCAGTCCCGGGACACCGTATAATTCACCCCTCCACTTT. Translating gives CASSPGTPYNSPLHF.

The chain couples TRBV18 to TRBJ1-5; 7 nucleotides line up with TRBD1. The germline V gene encodes CDR1 KGHSH and CDR2 LQKENI. V lost 3 bases and J lost 2; bases outside the gene matches: 1. The length of the CDR3 is 14 residues. CDR3 bases: TGTGCCAGCTCACCCCAGGGGGGCAATCAGCCCCAGCATTTT. This encodes CASSPQGGNQPQHF.

The V gene is TRBV6-1, the J gene TRBJ1-3; possibly TRBD1 for D (5 bases). Trimming shortened V by 3 bases and J by 0 bases, and 12 bases separated the two germline ends. Germline lookup yields CDR1 MNHNS and CDR2 SASEGT. The CDR3 spans 16 residues. CDR3 amino acids: CASSETVPPSGNTIYF. In DNA form, the CDR3 reads TGTGCCAGCAGTGAGACAGTTCCCCCCTCTGGAAACACCATATATTTT.

The J gene is TRBJ2-1, the V gene TRBV4-2; 8 bases fit TRBD2. CDR1 and CDR2 (germline): LGHNA, YNFKEQ. Unmatched junction bases numbered 10, after V lost 0 bases and J lost 0 bases. There are 19 residues in the CDR3. CDR3 nucleotide sequence: TGTGCCAGCAGCCAAGATCCAGCCAGCGGGGGTAGCTCCTACAATGAGCAGTTCTTC. This codes for CASSQDPASGGSSYNEQFF.

V usage is TRBV11-3 and J usage is TRBJ1-1; 7 bases line up with TRBD1. CDR1 SGHNT and CDR2 YENEEA come from the germline V gene. Trimming at V came to 4 bases and at J to 8 bases, leaving 4 bases not matched to a gene. The CDR3 is 12 residues long. As DNA, the CDR3 is TGTGCCAGCAGCTCCTCCAGGGGGGAAGCTTTCTTT. Residues: CASSSSRGEAFF.

The chain links TRBV20-1 to TRBJ2-7, with D possibly TRBD1 on 5 matching bases. Germline loops: CDR1 DFQATT, CDR2 SNEGSKA (reference sequence). V was shortened by 5 bases and J by 6 bases, with 11 bases between the two germline ends. The CDR3 runs 11 residues. For the CDR3, the DNA is TGCAGTGCTCAGGGTTTAGGCGAGCAGTACTTC. It codes for CSAQGLGEQYF.

CDR3 coding DNA: TGTGCCAGCAGCCAATCATCGGGACTAGCCTACGAGCAGTACTTC. This translates into CASSQSSGLAYEQYF. The chain employs TRBV4-2 and TRBJ2-7, with 8 nucleotides matching TRBD2. CDR3 length equals 15 residues. V lost 2 bases, J lost 2 bases, and 5 bases stayed unmatched. Germline lookup yields CDR1 LGHNA and CDR2 YNFKEQ.

V usage is TRBV28 and J usage is TRBJ1-2, with 7 bases matching TRBD1. The CDR3 runs to 16 residues. Germline CDR1 MDHEN, CDR2 SYDVKM. The V and J ends lost 4 bases and 3 bases, in that order; junction bases with no gene match: 11. CDR3 bases: TGTGCCAGCAGTTCGAGACAGGGTTCGTTAGACTATGGCTACACCTTC. This codes for CASSSRQGSLDYGYTF.

Only one count was recorded for this clone. The chain couples TRBV5-1 to TRBJ2-1, with 11 bases matching TRBD2. The germline V gene has CDR1 SGHRS and CDR2 YFSETQ. The CDR3 contains 19 residues. After removal of 0 bases from V and 7 bases from J, the junction contained 15 bases not matched to a gene. The CDR3 here is CASSLGVSGLAVPENEQFF. In DNA, the CDR3 is TGCGCCAGCAGCTTGGGAGTATCGGGACTAGCGGTCCCGGAAAATGAGCAGTTCTTC.

This clone was detected a few times. V gene TRBV6-4 combines with J gene TRBJ2-2; D gene unclear. This CDR3 has 14 residues. Germline CDR1 and CDR2: MRHNA and SNTAGT. Trimming removed 4 bases at V and 4 bases at J, with 10 bases between. The CDR3 nucleotides read TGTGCCAGCAGTGTTAAACTTGGCACCGGGGAGCTGTTTTTT. Protein: CASSVKLGTGELFF.

The V gene is TRBV7-9, the J gene TRBJ2-1; 12 bases fit TRBD2. The CDR3 loop spans 16 amino acids. Germline lookup yields CDR1 SEHNR and CDR2 FQNEAQ (reference sequence). J gave up 8 bases and V 0 bases, and 5 bases lay outside the gene matches. CDR3 loop: CASSLASSGGADEQFF. CDR3 DNA: TGTGCCAGCAGCTTAGCCTCTAGCGGGGGGGCCGATGAGCAGTTCTTC.

This clone was observed a handful of times. The gene calls are TRBV10-1 and TRBJ1-5; D may be TRBD1 (6 bases). CDR1 is WNHNN and CDR2 is SYGVQD in the germline V gene (reference sequence). There are 12 residues in the CDR3. The V end was cut by 6 bases, the J end by 11 bases, with 14 bases between. CDR3 nucleotides: TGCGCCAGCAGCGAGGACAGTCCGGCCCAGCATTTT. It encodes CASSEDSPAQHF.

This chain connects TRBV27 to TRBJ1-4, with 8 bases lining up with TRBD1. J gave up 1 base and V 4 bases, and 2 bases lay outside the gene matches. In germline, CDR1 is MNHEY, CDR2 SMNVEV (reference sequence). The CDR3 runs 15 residues. The CDR3 here is CASSSGQGTNEKLFF. The DNA for the CDR3 is TGTGCCAGCAGTTCCGGACAGGGAACTAATGAAAAACTGTTTTTT.

This rearrangement joins TRBV4-1 to TRBJ2-7, with TRBD1 matching over 7 bases. V shed 3 bases and J 2 bases; nucleotides not matched to a gene: 1. There are 13 residues in the CDR3. Per germline, CDR1 MGHRA and CDR2 YSYEKL. The CDR3 reads CASSHGTAYEQYF. The CDR3 DNA sequence: TGCGCCAGCAGCCACGGGACAGCCTACGAGCAGTACTTC.

Of note for this clone: At one boundary the junction diverges from the germline segment, which might be a read error. The rearrangement links TRBV7-7 to TRBJ2-7, with a tentative D call TRBD1 (5 bases). Germline loops: CDR1 SSHAT, CDR2 FNYEAQ (reference sequence). The length of the CDR3 is 15 residues. CDR3 sequence (DNA): TGTGCTAGCAGCTTAGGCGTCGACAGTTCCTACGAGCAGTACTTC. Translating it yields CASSLGVDSSYEQYF.

The V gene is TRBV4-2, the J gene TRBJ2-1; 10 bases map to TRBD2. V lost 2 bases, J lost 4 bases, and 8 bases stayed unmatched. CDR1 and CDR2 (germline): LGHNA, YNFKEQ. The CDR3 is 17 residues long. The CDR3 loop is CASSQRTLAGVYNEQFF. CDR3 nucleotide sequence: TGTGCCAGCAGCCAAAGAACCCTAGCGGGGGTTTACAATGAGCAGTTCTTC.

The gene calls are TRBV6-4 and TRBJ1-3, with a weak D call TRBD1 (5 bases). Looked up from germline, CDR1 is MRHNA and CDR2 is SNTAGT. The CDR3 covers 17 residues. Trimming left V 6 bases short and J 4 bases short, with 22 bases between. The CDR3 sequence: CASRPPLTALPGNTIYF. CDR3 nucleotides: TGTGCCAGCAGACCACCTTTGACAGCGCTCCCCGGAAACACCATATATTTT.